This is a list of T cell receptor beta chains from one sample in a study of cytomegalovirus exposure and HLA in healthy donors. Profiling relied on immunoSEQ multiplex PCR, and the TCRdb table lists in-frame clones only, not all of them. The top ten hold 1.3% of the sample, which has approximately 200,000 clones, about 84% seen once. Input material: PBMCs. The receptors stem from a human donor in good health. The CDR3 runs from the conserved cysteine through the conserved F or W.

V gene,CDR3 protein
TRBV2,CASRGTSSFHEQYF
TRBV7-9,CASSPGTSIYEQYF
TRBV12-5,CASGLVLGPGGNEQFF
TRBV2,CASSEGLAGFEQFF
TRBV7-9,CASSLVALINEQFF
TRBV7-9,CSSSLSAGLANTGELFF
TRBV10-3,CAISATGGAGAYNEQFF
TRBV2,CASSEGLAGDTDTQYF
TRBV13,CASSSRDRGRITNEKLFF
TRBV7-9,CASSSPLARVEQFF
TRBV19,CATQPTGRWAGELFF
TRBV2,CASSEFVDTEAFF
TRBV9,CASSVDPGANTEAFF
TRBV5-8,CASSLPFTEGDDEAFF
TRBV6-1,CASSLTTSGANVLTF
TRBV29-1,CSVERVPGQGYEQYF
TRBV6-6,CASSSSTGLETQYF
TRBV28,CASSSSLYNSPLHF
TRBV30,CALPPPQGAPCYGYTF
TRBV25-1,CASSATSGRQLGDTQYF
TRBV7-7,CASSPRGSPYEQYF
TRBV28,CASRPDRASQPQHF
TRBV6-1,CASSEFGVNEQFF